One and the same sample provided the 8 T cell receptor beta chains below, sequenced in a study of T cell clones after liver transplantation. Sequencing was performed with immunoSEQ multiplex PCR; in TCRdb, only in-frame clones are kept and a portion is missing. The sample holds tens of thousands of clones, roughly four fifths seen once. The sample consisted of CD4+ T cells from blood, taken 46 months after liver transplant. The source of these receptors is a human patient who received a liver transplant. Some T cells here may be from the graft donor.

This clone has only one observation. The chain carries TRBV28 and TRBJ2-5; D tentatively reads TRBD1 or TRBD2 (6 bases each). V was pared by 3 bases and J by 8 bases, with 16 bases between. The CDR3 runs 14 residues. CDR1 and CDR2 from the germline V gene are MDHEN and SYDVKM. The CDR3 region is CASSFLWGARTQYF. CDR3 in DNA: TGTGCCAGCAGTTTCCTGTGGGGGGCTAGAACCCAGTACTTC.

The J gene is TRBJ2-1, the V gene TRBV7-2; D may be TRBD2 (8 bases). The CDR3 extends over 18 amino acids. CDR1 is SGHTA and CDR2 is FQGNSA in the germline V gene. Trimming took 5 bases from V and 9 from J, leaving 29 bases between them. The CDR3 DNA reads TGTGCCAGCAGCACTCAGACACCGGGACTAGGGGGCGGTGGTGAGCAGTTCTTC. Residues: CASSTQTPGLGGGGEQFF. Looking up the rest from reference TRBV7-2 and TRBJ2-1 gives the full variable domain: GAGVSQSPSNKVTEKGKDVELRCDPISGHTALYWYRQSLGQGLEFLIYFQGNSAPDKSGLPSDRFSAERTGGSVSTLTIQRTQQEDSAVYLCASSTQTPGLGGGGEQFFGPGTRLTVL.

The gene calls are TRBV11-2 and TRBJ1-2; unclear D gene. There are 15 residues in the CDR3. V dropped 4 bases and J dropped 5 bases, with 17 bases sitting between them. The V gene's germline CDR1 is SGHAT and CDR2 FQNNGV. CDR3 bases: TGTGCCAGCAGCTCCCTGTGGAGAGGAGGGTATGGCTACACCTTC. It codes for CASSSLWRGGYGYTF.

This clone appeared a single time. The CDR3 sequence: CASSFGRWASGRNEQFF. Here the CDR3 DNA reads TGTGCCAGCAGCTTCGGACGGTGGGCTAGCGGGAGAAATGAGCAGTTCTTC. This chain links TRBV7-9 with TRBJ2-1; 10 positions agree with TRBD2. The CDR3 totals 17 residues. With 3 bases clipped from V and 7 bases from J, the junction kept 12 bases outside the gene matches. Germline assignment: CDR1 SEHNR and CDR2 FQNEAQ (reference sequence). The whole variable domain, filled in from reference TRBV7-9 and TRBJ2-1, reads DTGVSQNPRHKITKRGQNVTFRCDPISEHNRLYWYRQTLGQGPEFLTYFQNEAQLEKSRLLSDRFSAERPKGSFSTLEIQRTEQGDSAMYLCASSFGRWASGRNEQFFGPGTRLTVL.

CDR3 in DNA: TGTGCCAGCAGCTCCACCATCTACGGCTACACCTTC. Its translation: CASSSTIYGYTF. The J gene is TRBJ1-2, the V gene TRBV7-2; D is ambiguous. Germline V CDR1 and CDR2: SGHTA, FQGNSA. With 4 bases removed from V and 8 bases from J, the gap between germline ends came to 11 bases. The CDR3 has 12 amino acids.

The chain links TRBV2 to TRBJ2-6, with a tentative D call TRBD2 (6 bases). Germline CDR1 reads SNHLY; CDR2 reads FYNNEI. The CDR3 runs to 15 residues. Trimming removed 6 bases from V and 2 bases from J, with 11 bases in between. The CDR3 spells CASSPRTTGANVLTF. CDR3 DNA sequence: TGTGCCAGCAGCCCAAGGACTACTGGGGCCAACGTCCTGACTTTC.

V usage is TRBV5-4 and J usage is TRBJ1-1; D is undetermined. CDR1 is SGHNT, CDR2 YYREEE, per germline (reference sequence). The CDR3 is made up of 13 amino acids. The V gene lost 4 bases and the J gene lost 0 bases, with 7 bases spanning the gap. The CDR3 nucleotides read TGTGCCAGCAGCCCAGACCTGAACACTGAAGCTTTCTTT. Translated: CASSPDLNTEAFF.

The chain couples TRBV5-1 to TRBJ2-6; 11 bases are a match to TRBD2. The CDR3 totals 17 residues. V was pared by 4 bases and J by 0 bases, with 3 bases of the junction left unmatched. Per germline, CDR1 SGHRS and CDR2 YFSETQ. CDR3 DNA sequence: TGCGCCAGCAGCCTTACTAGCGGGAGCTCTGGGGCCAACGTCCTGACTTTC. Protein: CASSLTSGSSGANVLTF. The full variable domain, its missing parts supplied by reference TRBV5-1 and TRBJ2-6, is KAGVTQTPRYLIKTRGQQVTLSCSPISGHRSVSWYQQTPGQGLQFLFEYFSETQRNKGNFPGRFSGRQFSNSRSEMNVSTLELGDSALYLCASSLTSGSSGANVLTFGAGSRLTVL.